Listed here is a single T cell receptor beta chain. Its antigen is unknown. This specimen belongs to a study of T cells in Graves' hyperthyroidism and ophthalmopathy. The study enrolled patients aged 18 to 65 with newly diagnosed hyperthyroidism of under 2 months' duration. Patients were excluded for uncontrolled infection, other autoimmune disease, pregnancy or lactation. In making diagnoses, clinical symptoms, serum thyroxine and TRAb, thyroid ultrasound and orbital computed tomography were all used. Regions amplified from RNA transcripts were the TCR beta CDR3 regions. The HTBI set primed first-round TCR CDR3 RT-PCR. MiXCR, applied by TCRdb to the multiplex PCR reads, yields one record per CDR3 protein. Of some 400,000 distinct CDR3 sequences in the sample, around an eighth were seen once. Germline lookup yields CDR1 DFQATT and CDR2 SNEGSKA (reference sequence). The CDR3 length is 14 residues. Trimming removed 1 base at V and 4 bases at J, with 11 bases between.

Points from the study as a whole: Stable hyperthyroidism was told apart from ophthalmopathy by a model built on 13 V-J features.

The sequence came from a man aged 25-40 years with Graves' hyperthyroidism that later progressed to Graves' ophthalmopathy. V is TRBV20-1 and J is TRBJ1-3; weak D call: TRBD1 (5 bases). The source material was blood. The CDR3 loop is CSARAPRAGNTIYF. The CDR3 bases are TGCAGTGCTAGAGCCCCCAGGGCGGGAAACACCATATATTTT.